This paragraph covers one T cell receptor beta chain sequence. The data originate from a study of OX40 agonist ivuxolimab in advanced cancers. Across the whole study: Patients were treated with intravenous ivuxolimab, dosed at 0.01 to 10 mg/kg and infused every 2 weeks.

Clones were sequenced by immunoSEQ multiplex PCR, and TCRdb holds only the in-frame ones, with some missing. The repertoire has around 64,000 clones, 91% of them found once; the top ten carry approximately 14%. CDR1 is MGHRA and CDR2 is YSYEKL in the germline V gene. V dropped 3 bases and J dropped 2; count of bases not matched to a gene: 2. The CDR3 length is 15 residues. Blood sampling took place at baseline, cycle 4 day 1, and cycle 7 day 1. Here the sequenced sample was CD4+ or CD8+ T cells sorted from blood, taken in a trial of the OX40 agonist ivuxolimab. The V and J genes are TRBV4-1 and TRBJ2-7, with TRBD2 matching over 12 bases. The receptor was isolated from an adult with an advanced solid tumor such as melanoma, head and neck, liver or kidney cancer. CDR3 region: CASSHRLAGAYEQYF. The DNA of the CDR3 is TGCGCCAGCAGCCACAGACTAGCGGGAGCCTACGAGCAGTACTTC.